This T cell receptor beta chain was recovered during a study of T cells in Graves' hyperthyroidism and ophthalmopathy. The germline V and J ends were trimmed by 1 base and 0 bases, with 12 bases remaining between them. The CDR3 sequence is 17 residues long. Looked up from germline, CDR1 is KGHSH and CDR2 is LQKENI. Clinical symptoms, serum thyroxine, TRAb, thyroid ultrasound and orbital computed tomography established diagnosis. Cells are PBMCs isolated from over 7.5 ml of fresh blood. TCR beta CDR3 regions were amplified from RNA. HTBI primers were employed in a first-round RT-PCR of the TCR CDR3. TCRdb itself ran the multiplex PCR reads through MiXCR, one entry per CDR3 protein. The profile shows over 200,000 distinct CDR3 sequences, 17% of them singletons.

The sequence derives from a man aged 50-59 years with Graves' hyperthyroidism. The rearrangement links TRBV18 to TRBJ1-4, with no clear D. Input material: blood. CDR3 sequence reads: CASSPQAGQATNEKLFF. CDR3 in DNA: TGTGCCAGCTCACCACAGGCGGGCCAAGCAACTAATGAAAAACTGTTTTTT.